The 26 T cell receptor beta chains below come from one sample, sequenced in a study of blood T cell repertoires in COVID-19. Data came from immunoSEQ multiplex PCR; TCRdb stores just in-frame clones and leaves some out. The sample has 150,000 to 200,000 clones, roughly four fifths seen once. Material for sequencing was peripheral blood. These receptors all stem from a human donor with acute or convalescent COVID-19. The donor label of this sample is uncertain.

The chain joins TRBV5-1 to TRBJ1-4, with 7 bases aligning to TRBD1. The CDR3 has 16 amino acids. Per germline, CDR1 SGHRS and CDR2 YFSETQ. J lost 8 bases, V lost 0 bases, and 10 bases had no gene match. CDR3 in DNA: TGCGCCAGCAGCTTGGATGACGACAGGGCTTGGGAAAAACTGTTTTTT. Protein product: CASSLDDDRAWEKLFF. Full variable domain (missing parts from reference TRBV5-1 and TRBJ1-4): KAGVTQTPRYLIKTRGQQVTLSCSPISGHRSVSWYQQTPGQGLQFLFEYFSETQRNKGNFPGRFSGRQFSNSRSEMNVSTLELGDSALYLCASSLDDDRAWEKLFFGSGTQLSVL.

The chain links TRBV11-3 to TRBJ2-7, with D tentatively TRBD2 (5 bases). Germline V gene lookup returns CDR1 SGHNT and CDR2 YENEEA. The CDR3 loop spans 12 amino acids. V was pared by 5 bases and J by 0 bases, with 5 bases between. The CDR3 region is CASSRGSYEQYF. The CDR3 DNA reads TGTGCCAGCAGCCGGGGCTCCTACGAGCAGTACTTC.

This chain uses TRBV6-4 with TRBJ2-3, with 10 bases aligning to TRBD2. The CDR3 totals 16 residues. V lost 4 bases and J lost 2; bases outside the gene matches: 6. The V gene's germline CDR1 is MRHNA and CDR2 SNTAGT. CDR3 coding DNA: TGTGCCAGCAGTGGTATAGCGGGGGGTTCCACAGATACGCAGTATTTT. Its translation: CASSGIAGGSTDTQYF.

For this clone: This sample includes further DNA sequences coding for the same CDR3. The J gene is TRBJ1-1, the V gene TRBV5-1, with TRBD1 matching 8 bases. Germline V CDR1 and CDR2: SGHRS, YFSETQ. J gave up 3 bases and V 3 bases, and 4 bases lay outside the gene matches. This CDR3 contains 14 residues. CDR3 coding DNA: TGCGCCAGCAGCTCAACAGGGGGGGACACTGAAGCTTTCTTT. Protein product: CASSSTGGDTEAFF.

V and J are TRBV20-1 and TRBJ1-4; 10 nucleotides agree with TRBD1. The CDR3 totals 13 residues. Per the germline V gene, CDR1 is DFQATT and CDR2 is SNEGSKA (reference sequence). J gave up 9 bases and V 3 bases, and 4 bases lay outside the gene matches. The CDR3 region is CSASTGQGKKLFF. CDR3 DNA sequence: TGCAGTGCTAGTACGGGACAGGGGAAAAAACTGTTTTTT.

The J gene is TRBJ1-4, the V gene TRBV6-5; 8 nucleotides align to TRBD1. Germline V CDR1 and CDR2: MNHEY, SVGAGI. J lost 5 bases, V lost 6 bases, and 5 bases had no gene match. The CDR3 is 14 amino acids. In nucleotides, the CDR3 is TGTGCCAGCAGCCGGGACAGGCAGAATGAAAAACTGTTTTTT. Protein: CASSRDRQNEKLFF.

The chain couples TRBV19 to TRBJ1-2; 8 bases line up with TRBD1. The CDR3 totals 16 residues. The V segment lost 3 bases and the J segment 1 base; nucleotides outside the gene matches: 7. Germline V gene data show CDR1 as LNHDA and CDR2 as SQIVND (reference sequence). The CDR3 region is CASSIAGQGVNYGYTF. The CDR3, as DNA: TGTGCCAGTAGTATCGCCGGACAGGGAGTTAACTATGGCTACACCTTC.

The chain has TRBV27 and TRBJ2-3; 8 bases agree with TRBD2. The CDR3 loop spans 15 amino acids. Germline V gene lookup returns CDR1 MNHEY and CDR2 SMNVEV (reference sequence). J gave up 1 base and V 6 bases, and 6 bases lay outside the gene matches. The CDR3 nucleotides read TGTGCCAGCAGCCTACTAGCGGTGGGCACAGATACGCAGTATTTT. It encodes CASSLLAVGTDTQYF.

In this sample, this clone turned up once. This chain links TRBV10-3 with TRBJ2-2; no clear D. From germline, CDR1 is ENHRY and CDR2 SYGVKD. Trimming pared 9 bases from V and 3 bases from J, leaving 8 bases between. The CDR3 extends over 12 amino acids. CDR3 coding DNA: TGTGCCATTAGCCGGGACACCGGGGAGCTGTTTTTT. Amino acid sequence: CAISRDTGELFF.

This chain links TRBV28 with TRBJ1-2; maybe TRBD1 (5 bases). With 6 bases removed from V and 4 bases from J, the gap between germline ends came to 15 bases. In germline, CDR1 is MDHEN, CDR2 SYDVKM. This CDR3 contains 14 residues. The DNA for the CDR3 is TGTGCCAGCAGGAACAGTGGGACTCCCTATGGCTACACCTTC. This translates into CASRNSGTPYGYTF.

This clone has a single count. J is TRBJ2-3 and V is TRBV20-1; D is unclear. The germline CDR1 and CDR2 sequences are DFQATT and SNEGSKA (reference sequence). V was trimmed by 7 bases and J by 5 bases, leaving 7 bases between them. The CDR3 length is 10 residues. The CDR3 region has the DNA TGCAGTGGCGGCGGAGATACGCAGTATTTT. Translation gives CSGGGDTQYF.

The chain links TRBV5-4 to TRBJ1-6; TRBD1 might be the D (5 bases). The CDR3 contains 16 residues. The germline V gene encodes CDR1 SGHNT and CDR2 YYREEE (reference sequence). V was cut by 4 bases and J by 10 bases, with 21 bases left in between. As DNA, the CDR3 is TGTGCCAGCAGCACGGGGGGACTTCAAAAAGGATCACCCCTCCACTTT. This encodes CASSTGGLQKGSPLHF.

The CDR3 sequence is CASSVLQGYGYTF. The CDR3 region has the DNA TGTGCCAGCAGTGTCCTCCAGGGGTATGGCTACACCTTC. J is TRBJ1-2 and V is TRBV2; tentative D call: TRBD1 (6 bases). The CDR3 totals 13 residues. Trimming removed 4 bases from V and 5 bases from J, with 11 bases in between. CDR1 SNHLY and CDR2 FYNNEI come from the germline V gene. Full variable domain (remainder filled in from reference TRBV2 and TRBJ1-2): EPEVTQTPSHQVTQMGQEVILRCVPISNHLYFYWYRQILGQKVEFLVSFYNNEISEKSEIFDDQFSVERPDGSNFTLKIRSTKLEDSAMYFCASSVLQGYGYTFGSGTRLTVV.

This CDR3 is CTSSQGEYEQYF. The CDR3 DNA follows: TGCACCAGCAGCCAGGGAGAGTACGAGCAGTACTTC. The chain recombines TRBV1 with TRBJ2-7; the tabulated D call, TRBD2, remains unverified against the DNA. TRBV1 is reported as a pseudogene. This CDR3 is 12 amino acids long.

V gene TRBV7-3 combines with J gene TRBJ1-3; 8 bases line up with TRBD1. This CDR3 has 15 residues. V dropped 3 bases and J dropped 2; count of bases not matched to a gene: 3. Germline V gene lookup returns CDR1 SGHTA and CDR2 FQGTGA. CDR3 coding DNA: TGTGCCAGCAGCTTCGACAGGGGCCCTGGAAACACCATATATTTT. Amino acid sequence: CASSFDRGPGNTIYF. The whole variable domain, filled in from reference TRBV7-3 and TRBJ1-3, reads GAGVSQTPSNKVTEKGKYVELRCDPISGHTALYWYRQSLGQGPEFLIYFQGTGAADDSGLPNDRFFAVRPEGSVSTLKIQRTERGDSAVYLCASSFDRGPGNTIYFGEGSWLTVV.

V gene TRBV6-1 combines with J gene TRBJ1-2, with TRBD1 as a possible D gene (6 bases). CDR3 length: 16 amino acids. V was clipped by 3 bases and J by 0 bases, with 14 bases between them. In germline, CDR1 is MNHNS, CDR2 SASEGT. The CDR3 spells CASSEAGRGANYGYTF. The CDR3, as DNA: TGTGCCAGCAGTGAGGCAGGGAGGGGGGCTAACTATGGCTACACCTTC.

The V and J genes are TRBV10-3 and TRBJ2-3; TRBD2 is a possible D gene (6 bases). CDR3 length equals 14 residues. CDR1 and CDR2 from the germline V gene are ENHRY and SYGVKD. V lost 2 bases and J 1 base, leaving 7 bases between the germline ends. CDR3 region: CAISEKRGTDTQYF. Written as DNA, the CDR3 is TGTGCCATCAGTGAGAAGCGGGGCACAGATACGCAGTATTTT.

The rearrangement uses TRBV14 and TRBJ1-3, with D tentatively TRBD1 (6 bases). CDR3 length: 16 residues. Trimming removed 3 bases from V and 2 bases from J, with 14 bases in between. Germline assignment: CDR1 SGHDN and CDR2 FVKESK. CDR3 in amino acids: CASSHGGQHPGNTIYF. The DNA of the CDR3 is TGTGCCAGCAGCCACGGCGGACAGCACCCTGGAAACACCATATATTTT.

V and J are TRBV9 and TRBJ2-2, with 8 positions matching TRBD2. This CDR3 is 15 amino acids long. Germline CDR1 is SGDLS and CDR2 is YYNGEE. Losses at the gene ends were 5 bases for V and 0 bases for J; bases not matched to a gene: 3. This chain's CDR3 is CASSRTSSNTGELFF. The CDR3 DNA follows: TGTGCCAGCAGTCGGACTAGCTCGAACACCGGGGAGCTGTTTTTT.

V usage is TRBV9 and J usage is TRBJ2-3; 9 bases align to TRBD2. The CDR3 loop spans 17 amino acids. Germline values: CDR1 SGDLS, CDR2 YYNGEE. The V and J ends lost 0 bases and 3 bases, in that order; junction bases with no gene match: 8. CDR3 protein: CASSVGGSGGLTDTQYF. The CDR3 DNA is TGTGCCAGCAGCGTAGGTGGTAGCGGGGGCCTGACAGATACGCAGTATTTT. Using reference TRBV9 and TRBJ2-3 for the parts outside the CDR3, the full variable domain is DSGVTQTPKHLITATGQRVTLRCSPRSGDLSVYWYQQSLDQGLQFLIQYYNGEERAKGNILERFSAQQFPDLHSELNLSSLELGDSALYFCASSVGGSGGLTDTQYFGPGTRLTVL.

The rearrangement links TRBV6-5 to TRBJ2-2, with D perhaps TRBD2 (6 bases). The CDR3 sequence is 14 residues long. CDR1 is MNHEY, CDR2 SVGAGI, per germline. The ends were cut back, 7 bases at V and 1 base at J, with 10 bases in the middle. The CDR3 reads CASNFGGNTGELFF. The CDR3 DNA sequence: TGTGCCAGCAACTTCGGGGGGAACACCGGGGAGCTGTTTTTT.

The CDR3 protein is CASSWAPSGTGNSPLHF. CDR3 DNA: TGTGCCAGCAGTTGGGCCCCCTCCGGGACAGGCAATTCACCCCTCCACTTT. The chain employs TRBV27 and TRBJ1-6, with 8 bases matching TRBD1. Germline values: CDR1 MNHEY, CDR2 SMNVEV (reference sequence). J lost 7 bases, V lost 4 bases, and 12 bases had no gene match. The CDR3 extends over 17 amino acids.

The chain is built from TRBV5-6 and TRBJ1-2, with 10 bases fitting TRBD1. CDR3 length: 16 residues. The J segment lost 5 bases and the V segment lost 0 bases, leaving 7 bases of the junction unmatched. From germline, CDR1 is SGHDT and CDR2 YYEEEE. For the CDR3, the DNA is TGTGCCAGCAGCTTGGGAGACAGGGGGCTTCGGTATGGCTACACCTTC. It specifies CASSLGDRGLRYGYTF.

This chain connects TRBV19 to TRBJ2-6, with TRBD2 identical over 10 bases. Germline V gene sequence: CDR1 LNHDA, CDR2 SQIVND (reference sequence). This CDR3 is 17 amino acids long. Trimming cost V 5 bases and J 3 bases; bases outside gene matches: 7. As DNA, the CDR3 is TGTGCCAGTAGTCCGCCAGGACTAGCGGTTGGGGCCAACGTCCTGACTTTC. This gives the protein CASSPPGLAVGANVLTF. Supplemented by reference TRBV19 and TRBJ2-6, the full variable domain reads DGGITQSPKYLFRKEGQNVTLSCEQNLNHDAMYWYRQDPGQGLRLIYYSQIVNDFQKGDIAEGYSVSREKKESFPLTVTSAQKNPTAFYLCASSPPGLAVGANVLTFGAGSRLTVL.

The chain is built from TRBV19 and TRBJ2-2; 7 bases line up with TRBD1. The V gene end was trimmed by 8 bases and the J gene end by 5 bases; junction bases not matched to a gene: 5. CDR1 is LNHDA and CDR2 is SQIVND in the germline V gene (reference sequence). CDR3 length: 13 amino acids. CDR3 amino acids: CASLTGRTGELFF. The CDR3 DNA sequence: TGTGCCAGTCTGACAGGGAGAACCGGGGAGCTGTTTTTT.

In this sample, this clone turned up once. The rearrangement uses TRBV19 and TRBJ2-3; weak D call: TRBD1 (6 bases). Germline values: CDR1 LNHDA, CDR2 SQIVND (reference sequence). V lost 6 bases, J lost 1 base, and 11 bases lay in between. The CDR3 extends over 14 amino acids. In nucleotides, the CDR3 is TGTGCCAGTAGATTAAAGGGGGGCACAGATACGCAGTATTTT. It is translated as CASRLKGGTDTQYF.